This TCR beta chain originates from a study of blood T cell repertoires in COVID-19. At the level of the study: Spain, Italy and the United States supplied samples that represented acute and convalescent COVID-19. T cells, B-cell-depleted T cells, or PBMCs supplied cDNA or gDNA.

The count of this clone is one. Its ends do not fully match the called genes, so a read error is possible. As handled by the study authors: Amplification of reference gene primers was used by the study to estimate nucleated cell counts. Only in-frame clones appear in the TCRdb table, and some are missing; sequencing was by immunoSEQ multiplex PCR. Clone size and V and J calls were adopted from that table, with D and trimming inferred from the DNA. The data show tens of thousands of clones, about two thirds seen once. CDR1 is SSHAT, CDR2 FNYEAQ, per germline (reference sequence). The CDR3 is 14 residues long.

The chain recombines TRBV7-7 with TRBJ2-3, with a possible D match to TRBD1 (6 bases). The sequencing sample was made of peripheral blood. This receptor was taken from a boy aged 2 to 10 with active or convalescent COVID-19. The CDR3 bases are TGTGCTAGCAGCCGCGGACAGTACACAGATACGCAGTATTTT. It translates to CASSRGQYTDTQYF.